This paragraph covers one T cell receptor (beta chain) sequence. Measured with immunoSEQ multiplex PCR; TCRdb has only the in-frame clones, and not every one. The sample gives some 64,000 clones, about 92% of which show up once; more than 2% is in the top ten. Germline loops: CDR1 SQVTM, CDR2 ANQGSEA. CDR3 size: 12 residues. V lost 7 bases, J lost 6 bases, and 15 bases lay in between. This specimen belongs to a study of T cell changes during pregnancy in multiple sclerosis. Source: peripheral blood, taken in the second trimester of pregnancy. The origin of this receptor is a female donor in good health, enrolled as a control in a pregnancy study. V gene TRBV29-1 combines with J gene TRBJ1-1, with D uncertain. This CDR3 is CSAVAAESEAFF. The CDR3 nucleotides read TGCAGCGCTGTGGCGGCCGAGTCTGAAGCTTTCTTT.